This is a list of T cell receptor beta chains from one sample in a study of response to subunit inactivated influenza vaccine. MiXCR, applied by TCRdb to the RT-PCR reads, yields one record per CDR3 protein. The table has over 800,000 distinct CDR3 sequences, roughly 20% seen once. The material sequenced was PBMCs from blood, taken roughly 5 days after vaccination. Receptors originate from a man between 50 and 59 years old who received an inactivated influenza vaccine. The CDR3 runs from the conserved cysteine through the conserved F or W. The order of the fields is clone size, J gene, D gene, V gene, CDR3 DNA, CDR3 protein. A D gene is named only where the DNA matches it firmly. Clone size is shown for a subset of rows, as once, few, many or a class of expanded clone.

few,TRBJ2-2,.,TRBV18,TGTGCCAGCTCACCGCGGGGCTCTTACACCGGGGAGCTGTTTTTT,CASSPRGSYTGELFF
.,TRBJ1-1,TRBD1,TRBV6-2/TRBV6-3,TGTGCCAGCCAAATCCGACAGGGGAACACTGAAGCTTTCTTT,CASQIRQGNTEAFF
.,TRBJ2-5,TRBD2,TRBV5-6,TGTGCCAGCAGCTTGGCCGGGAGGGCCTGGGAGACCCAGTACTTC,CASSLAGRAWETQYF
.,TRBJ2-3,.,TRBV5-1,TGCGCCAGCAGCTTAAGGACGGATGTCACAGATACGCAGTATTTT,CASSLRTDVTDTQYF
many,TRBJ2-7,.,TRBV29-1,TGCAGCGTTCGCGCCAGCTCCTACGAGCAGTACTTC,CSVRASSYEQYF
few,TRBJ2-3,.,TRBV12-3/TRBV12-4,TGTGCCAGCAGTTTCGCCCCGAGCACAGATACGCAGTATTTT,CASSFAPSTDTQYF
.,TRBJ2-2,.,TRBV6-5,TGTGCCAGCAGTTACAGGGGCAGGGTAGACACCGGGGAGCTGTTTTTT,CASSYRGRVDTGELFF
few,TRBJ1-1,.,TRBV24-1,TGTGCAGTGAACACTGAAGCTTTCTTT,CAVNTEAFF
many,TRBJ1-1,.,TRBV27,TGTGCCAGCAGTTATTCAGGGTACACTGAAGCTTTCTTT,CASSYSGYTEAFF
few,TRBJ2-5,.,TRBV20-1,TGCAGTGCTCCCCTGAGGGGAGAGACCCAGTACTTC,CSAPLRGETQYF
.,TRBJ2-7,.,TRBV7-2,TGTGCCAGCAGCTTAGTGGGCAGTGACAGCTCCTACGAGCAGTACTTC,CASSLVGSDSSYEQYF
few,TRBJ2-1,.,TRBV7-9,TGTGCCACCTATAGGGGAGAAAATGAGCAGTTCTTC,CATYRGENEQFF
.,TRBJ1-6,.,TRBV15,TGTGCCACCAGCAGAGATCGTGGCGGACCCCTCCACTTT,CATSRDRGGPLHF
.,TRBJ2-6,TRBD1,TRBV12-3/TRBV12-4,TGTGCCAGCAGCCTCGGGACAGGGTGGGTCGGGGCCAACGTCCTGACTTTC,CASSLGTGWVGANVLTF
many,TRBJ2-3,.,TRBV20-1,TGCAGTGCGAATGAGGGGCCGTTCACAGATACGCAGTATTTT,CSANEGPFTDTQYF
few,TRBJ2-4,TRBD2,TRBV20-1,TGCAGTGCCGCACCCACTACTAGCGGGGGTTATATTCAGTACTTC,CSAAPTTSGGYIQYF
.,TRBJ2-7,.,TRBV2,TGTGCCAGCAGTGAGGAGAGGGGCTCCTACGAGCAGTACTTC,CASSEERGSYEQYF
few,TRBJ1-1,.,TRBV5-1,TGCGCCAGCAGCTTGGTGTCAGCCGAAGGGGCTTTCTTT,CASSLVSAEGAFF
.,TRBJ2-1,TRBD1,TRBV7-2,TGTGCCAGCAGCTTACCGGGACAGGGAGGGCATGAGCAGTTCTTC,CASSLPGQGGHEQFF
few,TRBJ2-1,TRBD2,TRBV19,TGTGCCAGTAGCCGGACTAGCGGTCTTGCGGATGAGCAGTTCTTC,CASSRTSGLADEQFF
few,TRBJ1-4,.,TRBV20-1,TGCAGTGCTAGAGATCTGGGGGAGTGGGCTGAAAAACTGTTTTTT,CSARDLGEWAEKLFF
.,TRBJ2-1,TRBD2,TRBV7-3,TGTGCCAGCAGCCTCGACCCGATTGGACTAGCGGGTTACAATGAGCAGTTCTTC,CASSLDPIGLAGYNEQFF
.,TRBJ2-7,TRBD1,TRBV12-3/TRBV12-4,TGTGCCAGCAGCACCGGGACAGGGCATTACGAGCAGTACTTC,CASSTGTGHYEQYF
few,TRBJ2-1,.,TRBV25-1,TGTGCCAGCAGTGAATACCGGACTGAGCAGTTCTTC,CASSEYRTEQFF
.,TRBJ2-7,TRBD1,TRBV6-1,TGTGCCAGCACACCCTGGGACAGGGGAAACGAGCAGTACTTC,CASTPWDRGNEQYF
few,TRBJ1-2,.,TRBV18,TGTGCCAGCTCCCTTACCCTAGGAGGCTACACCTTC,CASSLTLGGYTF
few,TRBJ2-1,TRBD2,TRBV6-1,TGTGCCAGCAGAAAGGAGCGACTAGCGGGAGGGTCCTACAATGAGCAGTTCTTC,CASRKERLAGGSYNEQFF
.,TRBJ2-2,.,TRBV7-6,TGTGCCAGCAGCTTAATGGGGATAAACACCGGGGAGCTGTTTTTT,CASSLMGINTGELFF
.,TRBJ1-5,.,TRBV20-1,TGCAGTGCCGTTAGGAGTATCCAGCCCCAGCATTTT,CSAVRSIQPQHF
few,TRBJ2-7,.,TRBV7-2,TGTGCCAGCAGCTTACAGGTGGGCAGGGGAAAGTACGAGCAGTACTTC,CASSLQVGRGKYEQYF
many,TRBJ1-5,TRBD1,TRBV20-1,TGCAGTGCTAGACAGGGGGTCAATCAGCCCCAGCATTTT,CSARQGVNQPQHF
.,TRBJ2-1,TRBD1,TRBV3-1,TGTGCCAGCAGCCAAGACAGGGGGCGCGGGAATGAGCAGTTCTTC,CASSQDRGRGNEQFF
few,TRBJ2-4,TRBD2,TRBV5-1,TGCGCCAGCAACGCCTTTGGTAGCGGGGGGCCGGGGGCCAAAAACATTCAGTACTTC,CASNAFGSGGPGAKNIQYF
.,TRBJ1-2,.,TRBV10-3,TGTGCCATCAGCACCGGGACACAAAACTATGGCTACACCTTC,CAISTGTQNYGYTF
many,TRBJ1-5,.,TRBV7-9,TGTGCCAGCAGTTTGGGGAATCAGCCCCAGCATTTT,CASSLGNQPQHF
few,TRBJ2-7,TRBD2,TRBV29-1,TGCAGCACGAAAACCGGGACTAGCGGGACCGAGCAGTACTTC,CSTKTGTSGTEQYF
.,TRBJ1-5,.,TRBV12-3/TRBV12-4,TGTGCCAGCAGTGGGGCGGCAGTCGGCAATCAGCCCCAGCATTTT,CASSGAAVGNQPQHF
once,TRBJ2-1,.,TRBV27,TGTGCCAGCCGTAGCCGGCGGCAGGGGCTACGCAATGAGCAGTTCTTC,CASRSRRQGLRNEQFF
many,TRBJ1-5,.,TRBV4-3,TGCGCCAGCAGCCAAGAAGCGCAGGGGCGGAATCAGCCCCAGCATTTT,CASSQEAQGRNQPQHF
.,TRBJ1-2,TRBD1,TRBV5-1,TGCGCCAGCAGCCCACTGACAGGGGGCGCCTATGGCTACACCTTC,CASSPLTGGAYGYTF
few,TRBJ2-3,.,TRBV27,TGTGCCAGCAGTCTAACACCCCGGGCCACAGATACGCAGTATTTT,CASSLTPRATDTQYF
few,TRBJ2-3,TRBD2,TRBV4-3,TGCGCCAGCAGCCAAGATCAGACTAGCGGGAGGGATGCTAGCACAGATACGCAGTATTTT,CASSQDQTSGRDASTDTQYF
.,TRBJ1-5,TRBD1,TRBV6-1,TGTGCCAGCAGCCCCACGGGACAGGGGCCTCTGGGGCCCCAGCATTTT,CASSPTGQGPLGPQHF
.,TRBJ2-7,TRBD1,TRBV7-2,TGTGCCAGCAGCTCTAGCTCGACCGGGACAGGGTCCTCCTACGAGCAGTACTTC,CASSSSSTGTGSSYEQYF
few,TRBJ1-6,.,TRBV20-1,TGCAGTGCCCGAGCGGGACATAATAATTCACCCCTCCACTTT,CSARAGHNNSPLHF
few,TRBJ1-2,.,TRBV6-1,TGTGCCAGCCGAACGGCCGGGCGCTTCTATGGCTACACCTTC,CASRTAGRFYGYTF
once,TRBJ2-2,.,TRBV11-2,TGTGCCAGCAGCCCTTCCCGCGCCCTTAACACCGGGGAGCTGTTTTTT,CASSPSRALNTGELFF
.,TRBJ2-3,TRBD2,TRBV15,TGTGCCACCAGCAGAGAGGGGACTAGCGGATTCACAGATACGCAGTATTTT,CATSREGTSGFTDTQYF
few,TRBJ2-1,.,TRBV5-5,TGTGCCAGCGGGGGGGCTTACAATGAGCAGTTCTTC,CASGGAYNEQFF
few,TRBJ2-7,.,TRBV7-2,TGTGCCAGCAGCCTGGGAGTGGAACTCTACGAGCAGTACTTC,CASSLGVELYEQYF
.,TRBJ1-5,.,TRBV6-1,TGTGCCAGCAGAACAGGGTATAGCAATCAGCCCCAGCATTTT,CASRTGYSNQPQHF
.,TRBJ2-6,TRBD1,TRBV5-1,TGCGCCAGCAGCCTACTTACAGGGGACCCTGGGGCCAACGTCCTGACTTTC,CASSLLTGDPGANVLTF
.,TRBJ1-2,TRBD1,TRBV7-9,TGTGCCAGCAGCCCGACAGGGGACGTTTATGGCTACACCTTC,CASSPTGDVYGYTF
.,TRBJ1-4,.,TRBV4-2,TGTGCCAGCAGCCCGACGGCCAACACAGGGTCTAATGAAAAACTGTTTTTT,CASSPTANTGSNEKLFF
few,TRBJ2-3,.,TRBV7-2,TGTGCCAGCAGCTTAGCCTCCGGCAGTTACACAGATACGCAGTATTTT,CASSLASGSYTDTQYF